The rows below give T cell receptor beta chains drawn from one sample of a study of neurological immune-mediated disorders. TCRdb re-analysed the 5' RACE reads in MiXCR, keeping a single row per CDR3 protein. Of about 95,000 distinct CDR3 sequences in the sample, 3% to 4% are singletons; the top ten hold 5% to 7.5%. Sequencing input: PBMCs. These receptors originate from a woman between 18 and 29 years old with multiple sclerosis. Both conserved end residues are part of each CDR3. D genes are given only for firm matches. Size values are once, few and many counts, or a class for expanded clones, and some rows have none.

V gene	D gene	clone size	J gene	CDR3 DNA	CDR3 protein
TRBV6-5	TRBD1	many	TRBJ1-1	TGTGCCAGCAGTTACCGGGACAGGGTTATCTTCTTT	CASSYRDRVIFF
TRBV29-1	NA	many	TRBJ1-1	TGCAGCGTTGAAGACACAGTGCCTGTGAACACTGAAGCTTTCTTT	CSVEDTVPVNTEAFF
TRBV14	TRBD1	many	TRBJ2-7	TGTGCCAGCAGCCAAGGGGACAGGGAACCCTACGAGCAGTACTTC	CASSQGDREPYEQYF
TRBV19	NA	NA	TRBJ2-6	TGTGCCAGTAGTGAATGGACCTCTGGGGCCAACGTCCTGACTTTC	CASSEWTSGANVLTF
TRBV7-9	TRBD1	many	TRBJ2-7	TGTGCCAGCAGAACCGGGACAGGGCAGCAGTACTTC	CASRTGTGQQYF
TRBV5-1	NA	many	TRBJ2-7	TGCGCCAGCAGTTTTGGGGGGCTAGCGGCCTCCTACGAGCAGTACTTC	CASSFGGLAASYEQYF
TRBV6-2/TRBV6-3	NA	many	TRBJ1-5	TGTGCCAGCATCCCTGCCGACAGGCTTGGCCAGCCCCAGCATTTT	CASIPADRLGQPQHF
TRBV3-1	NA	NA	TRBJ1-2	TGTGCCAGCAGCGCGGGCCTTAGAGGAAACTATGGCTACACCTTC	CASSAGLRGNYGYTF
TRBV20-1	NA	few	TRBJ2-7	TGCAGTGCTAGAGATTTAGGGGGATCTGACGAGCAGTACTTC	CSARDLGGSDEQYF
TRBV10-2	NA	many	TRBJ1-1	TGCGCCAGCAGTCCAACATTCGGTCCCACTGAAGCTTTCTTT	CASSPTFGPTEAFF
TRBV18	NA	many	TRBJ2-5	TGTGCCAGCTCCCCCCCTGGGTTTCGGGAGACCCAGTACTTC	CASSPPGFRETQYF
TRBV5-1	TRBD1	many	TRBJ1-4	TGCGCCAGCAGCGAAAGACAGGGGCCTAATGAAAAACTGTTTTTT	CASSERQGPNEKLFF
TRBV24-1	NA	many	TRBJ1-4	TGTGCCACCAGTGACCACGGAGGGATGGGAACTGAAAAACTGTTTTTT	CATSDHGGMGTEKLFF
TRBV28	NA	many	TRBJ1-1	TGTGCCAGCAGTACCCCCGACAGGACAAGTAGCACTGAAGCTTTCTTT	CASSTPDRTSSTEAFF